Below, 16 T cell receptor beta chains from the same sample are listed, as sequenced in a study of T cell responses to AZD1222 COVID-19 vaccine. Repertoires were generated with immunoSEQ multiplex PCR, while TCRdb's copy carries only in-frame clones and drops some. The data show some 140,000 clones, around 89% seen once. The sample was peripheral blood, taken 28 days after the second AZD1222 dose. Receptor source: an adult who received the AZD1222 COVID-19 vaccine.

This chain uses TRBV19 with TRBJ2-1; possible D gene TRBD1, 5 bases. This CDR3 comprises 12 residues. V lost 5 bases and J 6 bases, leaving 8 bases between the germline ends. Germline V gene data show CDR1 as LNHDA and CDR2 as SQIVND (reference sequence). The CDR3 coding sequence is TGTGCCAGTAGTGCCGACAGCAATGAGCAGTTCTTC. Protein: CASSADSNEQFF.

The chain combines TRBV5-1 with TRBJ2-5; D call uncertain. Germline V lookup: CDR1 SGHRS, CDR2 YFSETQ. The CDR3 length is 14 residues. The V end lost 0 bases, the J end lost 4 bases, and 10 bases lay between the germline ends. CDR3 region: CASSLVPDGETQYF. In DNA form, the CDR3 reads TGCGCCAGCAGCTTGGTGCCCGACGGAGAGACCCAGTACTTC. The full variable domain, with the rest looked up from reference TRBV5-1 and TRBJ2-5, is KAGVTQTPRYLIKTRGQQVTLSCSPISGHRSVSWYQQTPGQGLQFLFEYFSETQRNKGNFPGRFSGRQFSNSRSEMNVSTLELGDSALYLCASSLVPDGETQYFGPGTRLLVL.

This chain connects TRBV11-2 to TRBJ2-1; 14 bases are shared with TRBD2. CDR3 length: 17 amino acids. Germline trimming cut 0 bases from V and 8 bases from J; bases unmatched to any gene: 6. Germline V gives CDR1 SGHAT, CDR2 FQNNGV. This chain's CDR3 is CASSLDRGLAGGDEQFF. The DNA of the CDR3 is TGTGCCAGCAGCTTAGATCGAGGACTAGCGGGAGGAGATGAGCAGTTCTTC.

The chain couples TRBV5-4 to TRBJ2-5; D possibly corresponds to TRBD1 (6 bases). Germline CDR1 SGHNT, CDR2 YYREEE (reference sequence). The CDR3 runs 14 residues. V was cut by 2 bases and J by 2 bases, with 10 bases left in between. This CDR3 is CASSFLDSQETQYF. CDR3 DNA: TGTGCCAGCAGCTTTTTGGACAGTCAAGAGACCCAGTACTTC.

The CDR3 is CASNLRGLNTGELFF. The CDR3 DNA reads TGTGCCTCTAACTTAAGGGGATTGAACACCGGGGAGCTGTTTTTT. V gene TRBV2 combines with J gene TRBJ2-2; possibly TRBD1 for D (5 bases). There are 15 residues in the CDR3. V was shortened by 11 bases and J by 1 base, with 17 bases between the two germline ends. CDR1 SNHLY and CDR2 FYNNEI come from the germline V gene. Full variable domain (missing parts from reference TRBV2 and TRBJ2-2): EPEVTQTPSHQVTQMGQEVILRCVPISNHLYFYWYRQILGQKVEFLVSFYNNEISEKSEIFDDQFSVERPDGSNFTLKIRSTKLEDSAMYFCASNLRGLNTGELFFGEGSRLTVL.

V gene TRBV6-5 combines with J gene TRBJ2-7; 10 positions agree with TRBD1. Germline values: CDR1 MNHEY, CDR2 SVGAGI. The CDR3 consists of 15 residues. The ends lost 8 bases at V and 3 bases at J; junction bases unmatched: 10. The CDR3 DNA follows: TGTGCCAGCGGCCGCCCCGGGACAGGGGTCTACGAGCAGTACTTC. Translating it yields CASGRPGTGVYEQYF.

J is TRBJ2-3 and V is TRBV5-1, with no clear D. The germline CDR1 and CDR2 sequences are SGHRS and YFSETQ. The CDR3 consists of 15 residues. The ends were cut back, 4 bases at V and 0 bases at J, with 12 bases in the middle. The CDR3 region is CASSGASASTDTQYF. CDR3 sequence (DNA): TGCGCCAGCAGCGGAGCGTCCGCTAGCACAGATACGCAGTATTTT.

The V gene is TRBV3-1 (or the pseudogene TRBV3-2), the J gene TRBJ1-5; maybe TRBD1 (6 bases). The V end was cut by 2 bases, the J end by 4 bases, with 12 bases between. CDR1 is LGHDT, CDR2 YNNKEL, per germline (reference sequence). The CDR3 consists of 15 residues. The CDR3 DNA sequence: TGTGCCAGCAGCCAAAAGGGGGGCGGGAATCAGCCCCAGCATTTT. Its translation: CASSQKGGGNQPQHF.

This sequence joins TRBV6-1 and TRBJ2-7, with D possibly TRBD1 on 5 matching bases. Germline values: CDR1 MNHNS, CDR2 SASEGT. The V end lost 3 bases, the J end lost 3 bases, and 15 bases lay between the germline ends. The CDR3 length is 15 residues. CDR3 protein: CASSEGRARLYEQYF. As DNA, the CDR3 is TGTGCCAGCAGTGAGGGCAGGGCGAGGCTCTACGAGCAGTACTTC.

The chain carries TRBV11-2 and TRBJ1-3, with D unresolved. Germline V gives CDR1 SGHAT, CDR2 FQNNGV. The V end lost 2 bases, the J end lost 6 bases, and 8 bases lay between the germline ends. The CDR3 contains 13 residues. This CDR3 reads CASSLWVENTIYF. The CDR3 bases are TGTGCCAGCAGCTTATGGGTAGAAAACACCATATATTTT.

The CDR3 DNA follows: TGCGCCAGCAGCTTTGGGGGGGAGAACACTGAAGCTTTCTTT. This encodes CASSFGGENTEAFF. This rearrangement joins TRBV5-1 to TRBJ1-1; maybe TRBD1 (5 bases). V dropped 2 bases and J dropped 1 base, with 9 bases sitting between them. Germline V gene data show CDR1 as SGHRS and CDR2 as YFSETQ. The CDR3 length is 14 residues.

The chain joins TRBV29-1 to TRBJ1-1; D call uncertain. V was trimmed by 2 bases and J by 0 bases, leaving 7 bases between them. CDR3 length: 13 residues. The germline CDR1 and CDR2 sequences are SQVTM and ANQGSEA. CDR3 amino acids: CSVERRLNTEAFF. The CDR3 DNA reads as TGCAGCGTTGAACGCAGGTTGAACACTGAAGCTTTCTTT.

In this sample, this clone turned up once. V is TRBV18 and J is TRBJ2-3, with D unclear. Germline CDR1 and CDR2: KGHSH and LQKENI. Trimming removed 6 bases at V and 0 bases at J, with 10 bases between. This CDR3 has 14 amino acids. The CDR3 protein is CASSPDRSTDTQYF. DNA of the CDR3: TGTGCCAGCTCCCCGGACCGGAGCACAGATACGCAGTATTTT. Combining the CDR3 with reference TRBV18 and TRBJ2-3 gives the whole variable domain NAGVMQNPRHLVRRRGQEARLRCSPMKGHSHVYWYRQLPEEGLKFMVYLQKENIIDESGMPKERFSAEFPKEGPSILRIQQVVRGDSAAYFCASSPDRSTDTQYFGPGTRLTVL.

This clone was seen just once. CDR3 protein: CAWSVGRTFGEKLFF. CDR3 bases: TGTGCCTGGAGTGTAGGCAGGACTTTCGGTGAAAAACTGTTTTTT. The V call is TRBV30, the J call TRBJ1-4; no definite D call. Trimming left V 0 bases short and J 7 bases short, with 15 bases between. Germline assignment: CDR1 GTSNPN and CDR2 SVGIG (reference sequence). This CDR3 is built from 15 residues. The complete variable domain, with remaining parts taken from reference TRBV30 and TRBJ1-4, reads SQTIHQWPATLVQPVGSPLSLECTVEGTSNPNLYWYRQAAGRGLQLLFYSVGIGQISSEVPQNLSASRPQDRQFILSSKKLLLSDSGFYLCAWSVGRTFGEKLFFGSGTQLSVL.

J is TRBJ2-1 and V is TRBV7-8; D possibly matches TRBD1 or TRBD2 (5 bases each). This CDR3 is built from 14 residues. Trimming left V 2 bases short and J 5 bases short, with 10 bases between. Germline V CDR1 and CDR2: SGHVS, FQNEAQ. The CDR3, as DNA: TGTGCCAGCAGCTTACAGAGGGGTAACAATGAGCAGTTCTTC. Translating gives CASSLQRGNNEQFF. The full variable domain, in which reference TRBV7-8 and TRBJ2-1 provide the parts outside the CDR3, is GAGVSQSPRYKVAKRGQDVALRCDPISGHVSLFWYQQALGQGPEFLTYFQNEAQLDKSGLPSDRFFAERPEGSVSTLKIQRTQQEDSAVYLCASSLQRGNNEQFFGPGTRLTVL.

The CDR3 DNA sequence: TGTGCCAGCAGTCGGAGCCAGGGGACTGGTTATGGCTACACCTTC. This translates into CASSRSQGTGYGYTF. The V gene is TRBV6-5, the J gene TRBJ1-2; a weak D match, TRBD1 (6 bases). This CDR3 contains 15 residues. Germline V gene data show CDR1 as MNHEY and CDR2 as SVGAGI. V was shortened by 5 bases and J by 5 bases, with 18 bases between the two germline ends.